The rows below give T cell receptor beta chains drawn from one sample of a study of technical replicates of blood from several donors. Sequenced by immunoSEQ multiplex PCR; TCRdb stores in-frame clones only, minus some. The repertoire consists of approximately 50,000 clones, with approximately 86% occurring once and the leading ten covering over 5%. What was sequenced was PBMCs. The origin of the receptors is a human donor in good health. Some clones in this sample may be carry-over from other donors' samples. The CDR3 runs from the conserved cysteine through the conserved F or W. Fields, in order: D gene, J gene, V gene, clone size, CDR3 DNA, CDR3 protein. The D gene is left open where the match is weak. Not every row has a clone size; where given, it reads once, few, many or a size class.

.	TRBJ2-7	TRBV29-1	.	TGCAGCGTTGAAGACGAAGAGGGCGCCTACGAGCAGTACTTC	CSVEDEEGAYEQYF
TRBD1	TRBJ2-7	TRBV20-1	.	TGCAGTGCTGACAGGGGTTACGAGCAGTACTTC	CSADRGYEQYF
.	TRBJ2-7	TRBV5-1	.	TGCGCCAGCAGCTCAAAGACACAGGAAATCTCCTACGAGCAGTACTTC	CASSSKTQEISYEQYF
TRBD1	TRBJ1-1	TRBV5-1	once	TGCGCCAGCAGCTTGGGGGGACAGGGGGCTGAAGCTTTCTTT	CASSLGGQGAEAFF
.	TRBJ1-2	TRBV5-1	.	TGCGCCAGCAGCTCGGGGGGTCCGGGCCAATTCGACGCCGAGTATGGCTACACCTTC	CASSSGGPGQFDAEYGYTF
.	TRBJ2-5	TRBV4-3	.	TGCGCCAGCAGCCCCGGTCCGTCTACAGAGACCCAGTACTTC	CASSPGPSTETQYF
.	TRBJ1-6	TRBV5-6	.	TGTGCCAGCAGCCGGCCGGGGTCACCCCTCCACTTT	CASSRPGSPLHF
.	TRBJ1-6	TRBV9	.	TGTGCCAGCAGCCCACAACCCAATAATTCACCCCTCCACTTT	CASSPQPNNSPLHF
.	TRBJ2-7	TRBV11-3	.	TGTGCCAGCAGCCTCCGGGACACCCCCTACGAGCAGTACTTC	CASSLRDTPYEQYF
.	TRBJ2-2	TRBV10-2	.	TGCGCCAGTATCCCGGGACTGGGCGTTTCGAGGGAGCTGTTTTTT	CASIPGLGVSRELFF
TRBD1	TRBJ2-3	TRBV27	.	TGTGCCAGTAGCCGAGACAGGGACATGGATACGCAGTATTTT	CASSRDRDMDTQYF
TRBD1	TRBJ1-2	TRBV4-3	.	TGCGCCAGCAGCCAAGTTGGGACAGGGGGCAATTTTGGCTACACCTTC	CASSQVGTGGNFGYTF
.	TRBJ1-2	TRBV11-2	.	TGTGCCAGCAGCATAGGAACAGGGCCTAACTATGGCTACACCTTC	CASSIGTGPNYGYTF
TRBD1	TRBJ2-6	TRBV27	few	TGTGCCAGCAGACCGGGACAGCGCTCTGGGGCCAACGTCCTGACTTTC	CASRPGQRSGANVLTF
TRBD1	TRBJ1-2	TRBV5-1	.	TGCGCCAGCAGCTTGGGGACAGGGGCCAACTATGGCTACACCTTC	CASSLGTGANYGYTF
.	TRBJ2-1	TRBV15	.	TGTGCCACCAGCAGAGATTTCGAAGCTAAGGGGAAGTTCTTC	CATSRDFEAKGKFF
TRBD1	TRBJ2-7	TRBV11-3	.	TGTGCCAGCAGTCGAGGGGGACAGGCCTACGAGCAGTACTTC	CASSRGGQAYEQYF
TRBD2	TRBJ2-5	TRBV7-2	once	TGTGCCAGCAGCCGTCGGGGAGGGGAGACCCAGTACTTC	CASSRRGGETQYF
TRBD2	TRBJ2-1	TRBV6-5	.	TGTGCCAGCACCAAACTAGCGGGGGGGAACAATGAGCAGTTCTTC	CASTKLAGGNNEQFF
TRBD1	TRBJ2-7	TRBV6-6	few	TGTGCCAGCAGTCGACAGGGCTACGAGCAGTACTTC	CASSRQGYEQYF
.	TRBJ2-2	TRBV19	.	TGTGCCAGTAGTATTCTAGGTAACACCGGGGAGCTGTTTTTT	CASSILGNTGELFF
TRBD2	TRBJ2-7	TRBV5-4	.	TGTGCCAGCAGACGGGACTACCGTTCCTACGAGCAGTACTTC	CASRRDYRSYEQYF
.	TRBJ2-7	TRBV14	.	TGTGCCAGCAGCCAAGATCGTTGGGGACATTCCTACGAGCAGTACTTC	CASSQDRWGHSYEQYF